This T cell receptor beta chain was recorded in a study of technical replicates of blood from a handful of donors. The data were produced by immunoSEQ multiplex PCR, yet TCRdb's version contains in-frame clones alone and is incomplete. This table has about 83,000 clones, 92% appearing once. Trimming pared 1 base from V and 3 bases from J, leaving 9 bases between. Germline assignment: CDR1 MNHNS and CDR2 SASEGT. This CDR3 region has 14 residues. The rearrangement links TRBV6-1 to TRBJ1-2, with unresolved D. Sequenced input: T cells isolated from PBMCs. The sequence was obtained from a human donor in good health. The DNA for the CDR3 is TGTGCCAGCAGTGAAGACGGTCTTTACTATGGCTACACCTTC. Amino acid sequence: CASSEDGLYYGYTF.